The 4 T cell receptor beta chains below all came from one sample that was sequenced in a study of blood T cell repertoires in COVID-19. Some clones are missing from TCRdb's copy, which holds only in-frame ones; the method was immunoSEQ multiplex PCR. The table records 25,000 to 30,000 clones, about four fifths of them present only once. Material for sequencing was peripheral blood. The source is an elderly man with active COVID-19.

CDR3 DNA sequence: TGTGCCAGCAGTTACTCGCCTAGCGGGGATATAGAGCAGTACTTC. It yields the protein CASSYSPSGDIEQYF. The J gene is TRBJ2-7, the V gene TRBV6-6, with TRBD2 matching 9 bases. This CDR3 region has 15 residues. V shed 0 bases, J shed 7 bases, and the junction held 7 bases outside the gene matches. Looked up from germline, CDR1 is MNHNY and CDR2 is SVGAGI (reference sequence).

V and J are TRBV3-1 (or the pseudogene TRBV3-2) and TRBJ1-5; possible D gene TRBD1, 5 bases. This CDR3 is built from 15 residues. V lost 1 base and J lost 1, with 8 bases in between. CDR1 LGHDT and CDR2 YNNKEL come from the germline V gene (reference sequence). The CDR3 coding sequence is TGTGCCAGCAGCCAAGGGGGGGGAAGCAATCAGCCCCAGCATTTT. This gives the protein CASSQGGGSNQPQHF.

V usage is TRBV30 and J usage is TRBJ2-7; D gene uncertain. Trimming shortened V by 2 bases and J by 1 base, and 9 bases separated the two germline ends. This CDR3 region has 13 residues. Germline CDR1 and CDR2: GTSNPN and SVGIG (reference sequence). CDR3 residues: CAWSPRISYEQYF. The CDR3, as DNA: TGTGCCTGGAGTCCGAGGATATCCTACGAGCAGTACTTC.

CDR3 coding DNA: TGTGCCAGCACAAAAAGACCGACAGGGGGCTCCTACAATGAGCAGTTCTTC. Protein: CASTKRPTGGSYNEQFF. J is TRBJ2-1 and V is TRBV7-8; the match to TRBD1 covers 9 bases. V shed 7 bases and J 0 bases; nucleotides not matched to a gene: 10. This CDR3 is built from 17 residues. CDR1 and CDR2 from the germline V gene are SGHVS and FQNEAQ.